The source of this T cell receptor (beta chain) is a study of CD8+ T cells in alopecia areata. Concerning this clone itself: The sample holds other DNA sequences that translate to the same CDR3.

The CDR3 sequence is 12 residues long. V dropped 0 bases and J dropped 7 bases, with 6 bases sitting between them. Germline CDR1 and CDR2: SEHNR and FQNEAQ (reference sequence). Sequencing used cDNA as its template, made by extracting RNA and reverse transcribing it. Measured with immunoSEQ multiplex PCR; TCRdb has only the in-frame clones, and not every one. The table records 95,000 to 100,000 clones, roughly 60% of them present only once. Treatment reported: oral pan-JAK inhibitor, 5-10 mg twice daily. The receptor was isolated from a human donor with alopecia areata. The sequenced sample was CD8+ T cells sorted from blood, obtained at approximately week 60, from a patient treated with tofacitinib. The V and J genes are TRBV7-9 and TRBJ1-1; the D gene is possibly TRBD1 (5 bases). The CDR3 region has the DNA TGTGCCAGCAGCTTAGCAGGGGATGAAGCTTTCTTT. The encoded protein is CASSLAGDEAFF.